These 12 T cell receptor beta chains share one sample of origin, sequenced in a study of graft-versus-host responses after intestinal transplantation. The repertoire was sequenced with immunoSEQ multiplex PCR; TCRdb's copy has only in-frame clones and lacks some. The repertoire holds almost 8,500 clones, with over 85% as singletons. Here the sequenced sample was PBMCs, taken 11 days after intestinal transplantation. Receptors originate from a human patient who received an intestinal transplant, so some T cells may come from the graft donor.

This chain links TRBV28 with TRBJ2-5; 7 nucleotides agree with TRBD2. The CDR3 sequence is 14 residues long. J gave up 3 bases and V 3 bases, and 4 bases lay outside the gene matches. Per germline, CDR1 MDHEN and CDR2 SYDVKM. The CDR3 DNA is TGTGCCAGCAGTTTTGGACTAGGGGAAGAGACCCAGTACTTC. It encodes CASSFGLGEETQYF.

The chain couples TRBV6-8 to TRBJ2-7, with 11 bases that match TRBD2. This CDR3 contains 19 residues. CDR1 and CDR2 from the germline V gene are MNHGY and SAAAGT. The trim removed 4 bases at V and 0 bases at J, leaving 14 bases unmatched. As DNA, the CDR3 is TGTGCCAGCAGTTCCAGTACGGTAGCGGGAGGGCCAAACTCCTACGAGCAGTACTTC. This sequence encodes CASSSSTVAGGPNSYEQYF.

The chain uses TRBV7-9 and TRBJ2-1, with 10 bases aligning to TRBD1. Germline V lookup: CDR1 SEHNR, CDR2 FQNEAQ (reference sequence). This CDR3 is built from 15 residues. The ends lost 5 bases at V and 4 bases at J; junction bases unmatched: 5. The CDR3 bases are TGTGCCAGCAGCCAAGGGGGACAGGGGTACAATGAGCAGTTCTTC. The encoded protein is CASSQGGQGYNEQFF.

The V call is TRBV5-6, the J call TRBJ1-1; 7 nucleotides line up with TRBD1. The CDR3 extends over 12 amino acids. V lost 0 bases, J lost 7 bases, and 0 bases stayed unmatched. The germline gives CDR1 SGHDT, CDR2 YYEEEE. Here the CDR3 reads CASSLGDSEAFF. CDR3 sequence (DNA): TGTGCCAGCAGCTTGGGGGACAGTGAAGCTTTCTTT. The whole variable domain, filled in from reference TRBV5-6 and TRBJ1-1, reads DAGVTQSPTHLIKTRGQQVTLRCSPKSGHDTVSWYQQALGQGPQFIFQYYEEEERQRGNFPDRFSGHQFPNYSSELNVNALLLGDSALYLCASSLGDSEAFFGQGTRLTVV.

This sequence joins TRBV9 and TRBJ1-1, with D perhaps TRBD1 (6 bases). Looked up from germline, CDR1 is SGDLS and CDR2 is YYNGEE. The CDR3 runs 13 residues. The V end lost 4 bases, the J end lost 7 bases, and 14 bases lay between the germline ends. CDR3 in DNA: TGTGCCAGCAGCCTGATAACAGGGAATGAAGCTTTCTTT. Translating gives CASSLITGNEAFF.

This clone was observed a few times. The chain links TRBV6-6 to TRBJ2-7; 7 nucleotides line up with TRBD2. This CDR3 is 15 amino acids long. Germline CDR1 MNHNY, CDR2 SVGAGI (reference sequence). With 4 bases clipped from V and 0 bases from J, the junction kept 6 bases outside the gene matches. Written as DNA, the CDR3 is TGTGCCAGCAGTTCCCCGGGGGGACCCTCCTACGAGCAGTACGTC. Translated: CASSSPGGPSYEQYV.

This clone was seen a handful of times. This chain links TRBV6-1 with TRBJ2-6, with a tentative D call TRBD2 (5 bases). With 5 bases removed from V and 4 bases from J, the gap between germline ends came to 9 bases. Germline V gene sequence: CDR1 MNHNS, CDR2 SASEGT. CDR3 length: 14 amino acids. The CDR3, as DNA: TGTGCCAGCAGTACTAGTGCCGGGGCCAACGTCCTGACTTTC. Translating gives CASSTSAGANVLTF.

The chain recombines TRBV9 with TRBJ1-2; possibly TRBD1 for D (5 bases). The CDR3 has 16 amino acids. V shed 3 bases and J shed 4 bases, with 19 bases lying between them. Germline-derived CDR1 and CDR2 are SGDLS and YYNGEE. CDR3 amino acids: CASSGSRIGAIYGYTF. The CDR3 region has the DNA TGTGCCAGCAGCGGTTCAAGAATAGGGGCTATCTATGGCTACACCTTC.

The chain joins TRBV2 to TRBJ2-1, with 8 bases matching TRBD1. There are 14 residues in the CDR3. J lost 2 bases, V lost 4 bases, and 1 base had no gene match. In germline, CDR1 is SNHLY, CDR2 FYNNEI. The CDR3 DNA is TGTGCCAGCAGTGGGGGACAGGCCTACAATGAGCAGTTCTTC. Encoded protein: CASSGGQAYNEQFF. Full variable domain (rest looked up from reference TRBV2 and TRBJ2-1): EPEVTQTPSHQVTQMGQEVILRCVPISNHLYFYWYRQILGQKVEFLVSFYNNEISEKSEIFDDQFSVERPDGSNFTLKIRSTKLEDSAMYFCASSGGQAYNEQFFGPGTRLTVL.

The count of this clone is one. J is TRBJ1-2 and V is TRBV28; weak D call: TRBD1 (5 bases). CDR3 length equals 18 residues. Trimming took off 3 bases at V and 2 bases at J, with 22 bases between the two ends. CDR1 is MDHEN, CDR2 SYDVKM, per germline. CDR3 sequence: CASSFWAEGERGNYGYTF. CDR3 DNA sequence: TGTGCCAGCAGTTTTTGGGCAGAAGGGGAGCGGGGGAACTATGGCTACACCTTC.

The chain combines TRBV27 with TRBJ2-7; 7 bases are shared with TRBD1. The CDR3 is made up of 17 amino acids. CDR1 and CDR2 from the germline V gene are MNHEY and SMNVEV (reference sequence). Unmatched junction bases numbered 15, after V lost 5 bases and J lost 2 bases. DNA of the CDR3: TGTGCCAGCAGTCTTGCCTTGAATGACAGGGACCCCTACGAGCAGTACTTC. Translated: CASSLALNDRDPYEQYF.

V and J are TRBV19 and TRBJ1-1; 8 nucleotides agree with TRBD1. Trimming at V came to 5 bases and at J to 5 bases, leaving 13 bases not matched to a gene. The CDR3 runs to 16 residues. Germline CDR1 is LNHDA and CDR2 is SQIVND (reference sequence). The CDR3 DNA follows: TGTGCCAGTAGTGTAACTCGGACAGGGCGGGAGACTGAAGCTTTCTTT. Its protein is CASSVTRTGRETEAFF.